Below, 20 T cell receptor beta chains from the same sample are listed, as sequenced in a study of cytomegalovirus exposure and HLA in healthy donors. The study ran its PCR with 60 Vbeta and 13 Jbeta primers. The assay was immunoSEQ multiplex PCR, and TCRdb's table has in-frame clones only and misses some. The sample holds 170,000 or so clones, around 81% seen once. Sequencing was performed on PBMCs. Receptors originate from a man aged 35 to 55 in good health and CMV-seronegative.

This clone was seen just once. This sequence joins TRBV29-1 and TRBJ2-7; 9 nucleotides match TRBD1. V shed 4 bases and J 7 bases; nucleotides not matched to a gene: 14. The CDR3 contains 15 residues. From germline, CDR1 is SQVTM and CDR2 ANQGSEA. The CDR3 is CSVASDRGVSWEQYF. The CDR3 DNA follows: TGCAGCGTTGCCTCTGACAGGGGGGTTTCGTGGGAGCAGTACTTC.

The chain carries TRBV6-5 and TRBJ2-3; D is possibly TRBD1 (5 bases). This CDR3 is built from 13 residues. Germline CDR1 is MNHEY and CDR2 is SVGAGI. Trimming removed 8 bases at V and 5 bases at J, with 14 bases between. CDR3 loop: CASADQQGDTQYF. CDR3 sequence (DNA): TGTGCCAGCGCGGATCAGCAGGGAGATACGCAGTATTTT.

The V call is TRBV4-3, the J call TRBJ2-3; a weak D match, TRBD2 (7 bases). The CDR3 has 15 amino acids. Germline CDR1 is LGHNA and CDR2 is YSLEER. The V end lost 4 bases, the J end lost 5 bases, and 16 bases lay between the germline ends. The CDR3 loop reads CASSREGGGEDTQYF. The CDR3 DNA follows: TGCGCCAGCAGCCGGGAGGGGGGGGGAGAAGATACGCAGTATTTT.

This chain links TRBV27 with TRBJ2-7, with 8 bases that match TRBD1. Per the germline V gene, CDR1 is MNHEY and CDR2 is SMNVEV (reference sequence). CDR3 length equals 15 residues. V shed 5 bases and J 4 bases; nucleotides not matched to a gene: 10. Here the CDR3 reads CASSNPQGAIYEQYF. CDR3 nucleotides: TGTGCCAGCAGTAACCCCCAGGGGGCAATATACGAGCAGTACTTC.

This rearrangement joins TRBV19 to TRBJ1-4; perhaps TRBD1 as D (6 bases). This CDR3 is 15 amino acids long. Trimming shortened V by 5 bases and J by 8 bases, and 18 bases separated the two germline ends. Germline V gene lookup returns CDR1 LNHDA and CDR2 SQIVND (reference sequence). CDR3 sequence: CASSFGQPGGEKLFF. The CDR3 nucleotides read TGTGCCAGTAGTTTCGGACAGCCGGGCGGAGAAAAACTGTTTTTT. The full variable domain, with the rest looked up from reference TRBV19 and TRBJ1-4, is DGGITQSPKYLFRKEGQNVTLSCEQNLNHDAMYWYRQDPGQGLRLIYYSQIVNDFQKGDIAEGYSVSREKKESFPLTVTSAQKNPTAFYLCASSFGQPGGEKLFFGSGTQLSVL.

The V and J genes are TRBV19 and TRBJ2-7; D is undetermined. This CDR3 has 12 residues. V shed 7 bases and J shed 2 bases, with 9 bases lying between them. Germline V gives CDR1 LNHDA, CDR2 SQIVND (reference sequence). The CDR3 DNA follows: TGTGCCAGTATGGAGATGGCCTACGAGCAGTACTTC. This codes for CASMEMAYEQYF.

The chain has TRBV27 and TRBJ2-7; the match to TRBD2 covers 10 bases. CDR1 and CDR2 (germline): MNHEY, SMNVEV (reference sequence). The length of the CDR3 is 15 residues. V was clipped by 6 bases and J by 5 bases; unmatched bases: 10. CDR3 sequence: CASSMSLAGTHEQYF. DNA for the CDR3: TGTGCCAGCAGCATGTCACTAGCGGGAACCCACGAGCAGTACTTC.

The chain is built from TRBV6-1 and TRBJ2-3; maybe TRBD1 (7 bases). V lost 2 bases and J 4 bases, leaving 25 bases between the germline ends. Looked up from germline, CDR1 is MNHNS and CDR2 is SASEGT. This CDR3 is 19 amino acids long. The CDR3 spells CASSEKKQGNLGSPDTQYF. CDR3 bases: TGTGCCAGCAGTGAAAAGAAACAGGGGAACCTCGGGAGTCCAGATACGCAGTATTTT.

The chain combines TRBV5-1 with TRBJ1-1, with 8 nucleotides matching TRBD1. CDR1 SGHRS and CDR2 YFSETQ come from the germline V gene. V shed 1 base and J 5 bases; nucleotides not matched to a gene: 4. The CDR3 is made up of 14 amino acids. The CDR3 here is CASSLQGQGTEAFF. The CDR3 nucleotides are TGCGCCAGCAGCTTGCAAGGACAGGGAACTGAAGCTTTCTTT.

With regard to this clone: The sample contains more than one DNA sequence encoding this CDR3. The rearrangement uses TRBV27 and TRBJ1-3, with a tentative D call TRBD1 (6 bases). The germline V and J ends were trimmed by 2 bases and 3 bases, with 11 bases remaining between them. The germline V gene encodes CDR1 MNHEY and CDR2 SMNVEV (reference sequence). The CDR3 contains 15 residues. The CDR3 region is CASSLRGGLGNTIYF. The CDR3, as DNA: TGTGCCAGCAGTTTAAGAGGGGGTCTTGGAAACACCATATATTTT.

J is TRBJ1-5 and V is TRBV7-8; 7 bases match TRBD1. Losses at the gene ends were 1 base for V and 5 bases for J; bases not matched to a gene: 5. The CDR3 extends over 15 amino acids. Germline CDR1 and CDR2: SGHVS and FQNEAQ. CDR3 loop: CASSLVDREHQPQHF. The DNA of the CDR3 is TGTGCCAGCAGCTTAGTAGACAGGGAACATCAGCCCCAGCATTTT. Full variable domain (missing parts from reference TRBV7-8 and TRBJ1-5): GAGVSQSPRYKVAKRGQDVALRCDPISGHVSLFWYQQALGQGPEFLTYFQNEAQLDKSGLPSDRFFAERPEGSVSTLKIQRTQQEDSAVYLCASSLVDREHQPQHFGDGTRLSIL.

DNA for the CDR3: TGTGCCAGCAGGAGAGGTGCAGAGAACACTGAAGCTTTCTTT. Amino acid sequence: CASRRGAENTEAFF. V and J are TRBV5-6 and TRBJ1-1; D is uncertain. The CDR3 is 14 residues long. Germline V gene data show CDR1 as SGHDT and CDR2 as YYEEEE. V lost 5 bases to trimming and J lost 1 base, with 12 bases between them.

The chain uses TRBV6-1 and TRBJ1-2; tentative D call: TRBD1 (5 bases). The CDR3 contains 14 residues. Deletions cut 1 base from V and 4 bases from J, with 10 bases between. Germline V gene lookup returns CDR1 MNHNS and CDR2 SASEGT. The CDR3 region is CASSEGSGGYGYTF. The CDR3 DNA follows: TGTGCCAGCAGTGAAGGATCCGGGGGCTATGGCTACACCTTC.

The CDR3 protein is CASRGTSGRHFLAKNIQYF. The CDR3 region has the DNA TGTGCCAGCAGGGGGACTAGCGGGAGGCATTTTTTAGCCAAAAACATTCAGTACTTC. The chain links TRBV21-1 to TRBJ2-4; the table's TRBD2 call for D was not verified on the DNA. TRBV21-1 is an annotated pseudogene. The length of the CDR3 is 19 residues.

The chain combines TRBV6-1 with TRBJ2-7, with 9 bases matching TRBD1. The CDR3 sequence is 16 residues long. Germline V gene sequence: CDR1 MNHNS, CDR2 SASEGT. The V segment lost 4 bases and the J segment 1 base; nucleotides outside the gene matches: 8. The CDR3 nucleotides are TGTGCCAGCAGTGGGATCGGGACAGGGAGATCCTACGAGCAGTACTTC. It translates to CASSGIGTGRSYEQYF.

The J gene is TRBJ2-3, the V gene TRBV4-3; TRBD1 aligns across 11 bases. Per the germline V gene, CDR1 is LGHNA and CDR2 is YSLEER. Germline trimming cut 1 base from V and 8 bases from J; bases unmatched to any gene: 5. This CDR3 spans 15 amino acids. The CDR3 DNA sequence: TGCGCCAGCAGCCAAGCTGGGACAGGGGGTGGTACGCAGTATTTT. Its protein is CASSQAGTGGGTQYF.

V and J are TRBV28 and TRBJ1-1; D is unclear. V lost 6 bases and J 1 base, leaving 12 bases between the germline ends. The CDR3 is 14 amino acids. Looked up from germline, CDR1 is MDHEN and CDR2 is SYDVKM. In nucleotides, the CDR3 is TGTGCCAGCAGCGCCTTACCGGGGAACACTGAAGCTTTCTTT. Protein sequence: CASSALPGNTEAFF.

The chain links TRBV9 to TRBJ2-7; 8 positions match TRBD2. The CDR3 has 14 residues. Germline CDR1 and CDR2: SGDLS and YYNGEE. With 5 bases clipped from V and 4 bases from J, the junction kept 8 bases outside the gene matches. CDR3 in DNA: TGTGCCAGCAGTCTCTACAGCGGGGGATACGAGCAGTACTTC. It translates to CASSLYSGGYEQYF.

The CDR3 spells CASSKLSTDTQYF. CDR3 bases: TGTGCCAGCAGTAAGCTGAGCACAGATACGCAGTATTTT. The V call is TRBV7-3, the J call TRBJ2-3; D not resolved. The germline CDR1 and CDR2 sequences are SGHTA and FQGTGA. The CDR3 covers 13 residues. V was shortened by 6 bases and J by 0 bases, with 7 bases between the two germline ends.

The rearrangement joins TRBV10-1 to TRBJ1-1; no clear D gene. The germline V gene has CDR1 WNHNN and CDR2 SYGVQD (reference sequence). V dropped 2 bases and J dropped 4 bases, with 11 bases sitting between them. The CDR3 runs to 14 residues. The CDR3 is CASSEEGYGTEAFF. The CDR3 region has the DNA TGCGCCAGCAGTGAGGAGGGTTACGGCACTGAAGCTTTCTTT.